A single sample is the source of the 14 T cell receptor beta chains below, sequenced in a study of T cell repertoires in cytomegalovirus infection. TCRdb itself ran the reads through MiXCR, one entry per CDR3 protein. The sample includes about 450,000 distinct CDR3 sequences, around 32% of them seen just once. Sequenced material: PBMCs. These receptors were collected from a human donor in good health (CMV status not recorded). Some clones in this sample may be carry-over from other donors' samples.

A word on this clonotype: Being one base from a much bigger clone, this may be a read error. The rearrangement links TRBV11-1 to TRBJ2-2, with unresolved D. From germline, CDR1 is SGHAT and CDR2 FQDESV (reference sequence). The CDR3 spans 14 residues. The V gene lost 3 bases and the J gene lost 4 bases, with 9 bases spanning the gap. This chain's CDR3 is CASSFHARTGELFF. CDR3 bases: TGTGCCAGCAGCTTTCATGCCCGCACCGGGGAGCTGTTTTTT.

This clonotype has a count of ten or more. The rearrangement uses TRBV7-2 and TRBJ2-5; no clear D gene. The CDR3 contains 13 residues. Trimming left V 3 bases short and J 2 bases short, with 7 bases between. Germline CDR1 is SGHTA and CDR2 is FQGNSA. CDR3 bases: TGTGCCAGCAGCTTGGCACGGCAAGAGACCCAGTACTTC. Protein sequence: CASSLARQETQYF.

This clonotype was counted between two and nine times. The CDR3 nucleotides are TGTGCCAGCAGCCAAGGAGTTGGCAGCAATCAGCCCCAGCATTTT. Translated: CASSQGVGSNQPQHF. V and J are TRBV3-1 and TRBJ1-5; the D is unclear. This CDR3 is 15 amino acids long. Looked up from germline, CDR1 is LGHDT and CDR2 is YNNKEL (reference sequence). The V and J ends lost 1 base and 1 base respectively, with 8 bases between them.

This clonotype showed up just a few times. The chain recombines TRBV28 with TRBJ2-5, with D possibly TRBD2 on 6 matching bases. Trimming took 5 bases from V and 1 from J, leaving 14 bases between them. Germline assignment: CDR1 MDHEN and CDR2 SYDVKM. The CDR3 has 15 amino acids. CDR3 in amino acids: CASSPPGTGQETQYF. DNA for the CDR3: TGTGCCAGCAGTCCACCCGGGACTGGCCAAGAGACCCAGTACTTC.

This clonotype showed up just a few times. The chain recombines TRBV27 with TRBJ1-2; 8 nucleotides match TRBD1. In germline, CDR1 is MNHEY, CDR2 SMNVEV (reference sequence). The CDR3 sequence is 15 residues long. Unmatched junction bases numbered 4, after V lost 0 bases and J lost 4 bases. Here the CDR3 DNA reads TGTGCCAGCAGTTTATCCCGGGACAGGATCTATGGCTACACCTTC. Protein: CASSLSRDRIYGYTF.

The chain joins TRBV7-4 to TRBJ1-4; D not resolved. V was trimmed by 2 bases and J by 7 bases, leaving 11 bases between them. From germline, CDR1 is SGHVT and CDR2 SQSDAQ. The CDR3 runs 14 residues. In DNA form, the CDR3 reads TGTGCCAGCAGCTTAAGTGGGTCTGGTGAAAAACTGTTTTTT. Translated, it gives CASSLSGSGEKLFF.

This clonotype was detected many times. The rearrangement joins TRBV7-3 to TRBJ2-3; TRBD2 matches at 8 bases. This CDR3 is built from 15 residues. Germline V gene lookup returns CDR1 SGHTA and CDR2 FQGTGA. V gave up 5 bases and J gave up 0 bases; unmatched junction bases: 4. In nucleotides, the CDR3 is TGTGCCAGCAGCGTAGCGGGGACTAGCACAGATACGCAGTATTTT. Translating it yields CASSVAGTSTDTQYF.

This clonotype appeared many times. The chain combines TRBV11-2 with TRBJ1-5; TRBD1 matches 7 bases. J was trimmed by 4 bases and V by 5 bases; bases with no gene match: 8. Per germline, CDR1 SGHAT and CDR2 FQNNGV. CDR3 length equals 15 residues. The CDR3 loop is CASSQRTGFNQPQHF. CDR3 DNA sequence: TGTGCCAGCAGCCAACGGACAGGATTTAATCAGCCCCAGCATTTT.

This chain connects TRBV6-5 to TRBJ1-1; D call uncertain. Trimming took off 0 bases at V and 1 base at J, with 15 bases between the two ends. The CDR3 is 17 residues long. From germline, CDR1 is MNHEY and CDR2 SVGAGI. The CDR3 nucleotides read TGTGCCAGCAGTTACTCGAATCGCCATCTAGAGAACACTGAAGCTTTCTTT. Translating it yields CASSYSNRHLENTEAFF.

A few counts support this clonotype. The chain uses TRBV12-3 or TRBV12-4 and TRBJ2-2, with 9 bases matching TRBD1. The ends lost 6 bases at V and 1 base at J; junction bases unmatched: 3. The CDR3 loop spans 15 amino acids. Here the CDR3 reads CASSGQGQNTGELFF. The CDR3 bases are TGTGCCAGCAGCGGACAGGGGCAGAACACCGGGGAGCTGTTTTTT.

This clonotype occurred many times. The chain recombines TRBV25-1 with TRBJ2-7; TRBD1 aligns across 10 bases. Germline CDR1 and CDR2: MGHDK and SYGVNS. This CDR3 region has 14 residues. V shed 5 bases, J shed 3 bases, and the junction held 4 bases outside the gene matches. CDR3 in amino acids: CASSTGQGVYEQYF. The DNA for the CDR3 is TGTGCCAGCAGTACAGGACAGGGGGTCTACGAGCAGTACTTC.

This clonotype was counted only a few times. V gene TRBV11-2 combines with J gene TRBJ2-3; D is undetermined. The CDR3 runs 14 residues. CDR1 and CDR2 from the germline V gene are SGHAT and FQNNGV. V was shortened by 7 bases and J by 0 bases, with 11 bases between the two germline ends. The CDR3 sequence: CASNQVLSTDTQYF. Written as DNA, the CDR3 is TGTGCCAGCAACCAGGTCCTTAGCACAGATACGCAGTATTTT.

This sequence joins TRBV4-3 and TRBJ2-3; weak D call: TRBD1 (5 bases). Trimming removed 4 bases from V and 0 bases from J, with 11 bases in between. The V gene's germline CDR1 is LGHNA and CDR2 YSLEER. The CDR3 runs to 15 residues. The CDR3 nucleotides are TGCGCCAGCAGCCCGCGACAGACCAGCACAGATACGCAGTATTTT. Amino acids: CASSPRQTSTDTQYF.

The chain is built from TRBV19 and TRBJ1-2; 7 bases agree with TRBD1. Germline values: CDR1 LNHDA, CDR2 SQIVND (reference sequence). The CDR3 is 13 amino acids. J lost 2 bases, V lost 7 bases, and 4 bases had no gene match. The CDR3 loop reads CASMTGPNYGYTF. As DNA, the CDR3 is TGTGCCAGTATGACAGGGCCCAACTATGGCTACACCTTC.